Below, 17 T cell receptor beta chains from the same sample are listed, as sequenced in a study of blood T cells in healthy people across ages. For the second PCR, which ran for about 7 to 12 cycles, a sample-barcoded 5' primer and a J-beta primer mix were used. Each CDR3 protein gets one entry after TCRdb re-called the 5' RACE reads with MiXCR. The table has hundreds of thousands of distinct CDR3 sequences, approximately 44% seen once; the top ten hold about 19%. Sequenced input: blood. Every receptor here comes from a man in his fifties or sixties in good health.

The CDR3 here is CSDRDRACKQPQHF. The DNA for the CDR3 is TGCAGTGATCGGGACAGGGCTTGTAAACAGCCCCAGCATTTT. V and J are TRBV20-1 and TRBJ1-5; 9 bases fit TRBD1. The CDR3 contains 14 residues. Trimming cost V 7 bases and J 7 bases; bases outside gene matches: 11. Germline V gene data show CDR1 as DFQATT and CDR2 as SNEGSKA (reference sequence).

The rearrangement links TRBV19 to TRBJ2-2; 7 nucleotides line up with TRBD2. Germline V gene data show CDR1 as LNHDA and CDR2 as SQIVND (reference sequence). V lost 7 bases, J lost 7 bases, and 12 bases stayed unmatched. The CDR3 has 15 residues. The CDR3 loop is CASNNPGLVGGELFF. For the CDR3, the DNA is TGTGCCAGTAATAATCCAGGACTAGTCGGCGGGGAGCTGTTTTTT.

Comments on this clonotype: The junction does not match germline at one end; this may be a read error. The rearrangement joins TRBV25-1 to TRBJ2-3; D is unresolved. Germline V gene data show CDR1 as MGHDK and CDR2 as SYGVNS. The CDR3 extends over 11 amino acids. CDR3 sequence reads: CVSSLTDTQYF. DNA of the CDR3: TGTGTCAGCTCACTAACGGATACGCAGTATTTT.

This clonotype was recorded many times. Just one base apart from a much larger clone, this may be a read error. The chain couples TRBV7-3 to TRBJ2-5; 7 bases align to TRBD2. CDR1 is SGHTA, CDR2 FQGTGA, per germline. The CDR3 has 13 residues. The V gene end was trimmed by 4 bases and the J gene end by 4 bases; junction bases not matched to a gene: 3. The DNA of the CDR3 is TGTGCCAGCAGCTGGGAGGGTGGAGAGACCCAGTACTTC. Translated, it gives CASSWEGGETQYF.

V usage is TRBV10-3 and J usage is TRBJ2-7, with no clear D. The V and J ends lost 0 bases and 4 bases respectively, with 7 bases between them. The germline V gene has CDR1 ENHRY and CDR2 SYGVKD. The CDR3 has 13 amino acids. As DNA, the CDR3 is TGTGCCATCAGTGAGTCGATAGTGTACGAGCAGTACTTC. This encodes CAISESIVYEQYF.

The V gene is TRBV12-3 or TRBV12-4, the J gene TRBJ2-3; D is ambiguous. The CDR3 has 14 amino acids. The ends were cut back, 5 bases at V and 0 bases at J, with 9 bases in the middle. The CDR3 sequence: CASSPEWSTDTQYF. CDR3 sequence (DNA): TGTGCCAGCAGTCCGGAGTGGAGCACAGATACGCAGTATTTT.

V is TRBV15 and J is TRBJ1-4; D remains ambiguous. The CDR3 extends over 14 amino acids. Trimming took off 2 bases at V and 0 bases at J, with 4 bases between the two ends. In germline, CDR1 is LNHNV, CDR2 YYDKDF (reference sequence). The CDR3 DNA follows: TGTGCCACCAGCAGAAAAGCAACTAATGAAAAACTGTTTTTT. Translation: CATSRKATNEKLFF.

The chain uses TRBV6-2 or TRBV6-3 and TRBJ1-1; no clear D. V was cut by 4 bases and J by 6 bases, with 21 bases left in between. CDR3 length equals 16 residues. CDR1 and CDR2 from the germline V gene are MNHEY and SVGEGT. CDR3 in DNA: TGTGCCAGCAGTTTTTCATCCGGGAGGCTCGCCCCTGAAGCTTTCTTT. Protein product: CASSFSSGRLAPEAFF.

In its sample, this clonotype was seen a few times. In nucleotides, the CDR3 is TGTGCCAGCAGTTATTCGCCTAGCGGGGGCTCTGGGGCCAACGTCCTGACTTTC. This encodes CASSYSPSGGSGANVLTF. The genes are TRBV6-5 and TRBJ2-6, with 10 positions matching TRBD2. The CDR3 is 18 amino acids. The J segment lost 0 bases and the V segment lost 3 bases, leaving 5 bases of the junction unmatched. Germline CDR1 is MNHEY and CDR2 is SVGAGI.

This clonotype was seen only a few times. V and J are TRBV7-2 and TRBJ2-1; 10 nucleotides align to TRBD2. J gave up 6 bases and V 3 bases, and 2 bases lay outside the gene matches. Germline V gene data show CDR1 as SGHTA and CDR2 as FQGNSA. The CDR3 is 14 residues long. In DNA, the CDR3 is TGTGCCAGCAGCTTCAGCGGGGGGGTCAATGAGCAGTTCTTC. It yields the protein CASSFSGGVNEQFF.

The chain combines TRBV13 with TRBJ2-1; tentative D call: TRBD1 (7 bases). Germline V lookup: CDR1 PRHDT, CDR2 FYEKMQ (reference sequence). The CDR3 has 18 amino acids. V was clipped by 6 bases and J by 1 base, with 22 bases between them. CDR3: CASRYITGEALSYNEQFF. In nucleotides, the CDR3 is TGTGCCAGCAGATATATCACAGGGGAGGCTCTTTCCTACAATGAGCAGTTCTTC.

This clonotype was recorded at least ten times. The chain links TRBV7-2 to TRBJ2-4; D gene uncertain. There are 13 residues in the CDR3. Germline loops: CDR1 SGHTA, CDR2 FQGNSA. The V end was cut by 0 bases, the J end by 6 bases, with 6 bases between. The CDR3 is CASSLAALNIQYF. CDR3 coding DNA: TGTGCCAGCAGCTTAGCAGCCCTAAACATTCAGTACTTC.

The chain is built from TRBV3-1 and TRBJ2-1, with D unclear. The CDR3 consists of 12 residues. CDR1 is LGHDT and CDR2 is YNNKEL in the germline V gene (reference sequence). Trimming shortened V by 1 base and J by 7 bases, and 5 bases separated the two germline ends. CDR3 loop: CASSQVQNEQFF. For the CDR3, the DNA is TGTGCCAGCAGCCAAGTACAAAATGAGCAGTTCTTC.

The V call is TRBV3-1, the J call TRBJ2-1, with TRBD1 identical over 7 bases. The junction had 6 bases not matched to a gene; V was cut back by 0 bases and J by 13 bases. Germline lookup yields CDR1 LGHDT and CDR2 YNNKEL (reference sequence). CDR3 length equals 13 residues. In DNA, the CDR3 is TGTGCCAGCAGCCAAGACGACAGGGCCACCCAGTTCTTC. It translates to CASSQDDRATQFF.

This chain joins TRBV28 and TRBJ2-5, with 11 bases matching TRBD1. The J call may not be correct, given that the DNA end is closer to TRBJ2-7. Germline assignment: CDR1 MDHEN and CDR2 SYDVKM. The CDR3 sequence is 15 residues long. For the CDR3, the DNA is TGTGCCAGCAGGTGGAGGACAGGGGGCGCCTACGAGCAGTACTTC. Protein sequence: CASRWRTGGAYEQYF.

CDR3 nucleotide sequence: TGCGCCAGCAGTGATAGACGGAATACAAACTATGGCTACACCTTC. It yields the protein CASSDRRNTNYGYTF. The chain combines TRBV10-2 with TRBJ1-2; D is unresolved. Germline lookup yields CDR1 WSHSY and CDR2 SAAADI. Trimming pared 3 bases from V and 2 bases from J, leaving 13 bases between. The CDR3 has 15 residues.

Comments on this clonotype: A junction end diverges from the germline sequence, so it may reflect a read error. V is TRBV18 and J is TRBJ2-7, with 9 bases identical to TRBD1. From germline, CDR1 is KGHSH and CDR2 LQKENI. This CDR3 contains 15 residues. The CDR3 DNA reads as TGTGTCAGCTCACCACCCGGGACAGGGACCTACGAGCAGTACTTC. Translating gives CVSSPPGTGTYEQYF.